Following are 22 T cell receptor beta chains from one sample sequenced in a study of PD-L1 blockade in urothelial cancer. Clones were sequenced by immunoSEQ multiplex PCR, and TCRdb holds only the in-frame ones, with some missing. The table lists about 24,000 clones, around 88% of them singletons. The source material was PBMCs, sampled around atezolizumab (anti-PD-L1) treatment. The receptors stem from a middle-aged man with urothelial cancer.

The rearrangement links TRBV7-6 to TRBJ1-6; D possibly corresponds to TRBD1 (5 bases). The CDR3 extends over 15 amino acids. Germline CDR1 is SGHVS and CDR2 is FNYEAQ. V lost 5 bases to trimming and J lost 5 bases, with 13 bases between them. CDR3 in amino acids: CASSPRDFNNSPLHF. In DNA, the CDR3 is TGTGCCAGCAGCCCTAGGGACTTCAATAATTCACCCCTCCACTTT.

The genes are TRBV30 and TRBJ1-2; 9 nucleotides line up with TRBD1. V lost 2 bases and J lost 4; bases outside the gene matches: 8. CDR3 size: 15 residues. The germline gives CDR1 GTSNPN, CDR2 SVGIG (reference sequence). CDR3 sequence: CAWSTGQGHSYGYTF. CDR3 nucleotides: TGTGCCTGGAGTACCGGACAGGGGCACTCCTATGGCTACACCTTC.

This clone is categorized as medium-sized. This chain links TRBV10-2 with TRBJ2-3; TRBD2 agrees at 8 bases. CDR3 length: 13 residues. The germline gives CDR1 WSHSY, CDR2 SAAADI. The J segment lost 12 bases and the V segment lost 0 bases, leaving 5 bases of the junction unmatched. The CDR3 loop reads CASSESPGTSQYF. The CDR3 DNA follows: TGCGCCAGCAGTGAGTCTCCCGGGACTAGTCAGTATTTT.

In its sample, this clone was seen a few times. The V call is TRBV6-4, the J call TRBJ2-1; the D gene is possibly TRBD1 (6 bases). Germline V CDR1 and CDR2: MRHNA, SNTAGT. This CDR3 region has 15 residues. Trimming took 3 bases from V and 4 from J, leaving 13 bases between them. CDR3: CASSDRPGAYNEQFF. The CDR3 DNA sequence: TGTGCCAGCAGTGATAGACCAGGGGCATACAATGAGCAGTTCTTC.

The V and J genes are TRBV5-1 and TRBJ2-2; 10 bases match TRBD2. The length of the CDR3 is 14 residues. Germline CDR1 SGHRS, CDR2 YFSETQ. Trimming at V came to 2 bases and at J to 13 bases, leaving 8 bases not matched to a gene. The DNA for the CDR3 is TGCGCCAGCAGCTTAACCCCAGCGGGGGGGCGGCTGTTTTTT. This sequence encodes CASSLTPAGGRLFF.

The chain joins TRBV7-2 to TRBJ2-2, with a possible D match to TRBD2 (5 bases). The CDR3 loop spans 14 amino acids. V lost 5 bases to trimming and J lost 6 bases, with 13 bases between them. Germline V CDR1 and CDR2: SGHTA, FQGNSA. For the CDR3, the DNA is TGTGCCAGCAGCCACGCCGCGGAGGCCGGGGAGCTGTTTTTT. Translating gives CASSHAAEAGELFF.

This clone occurred a few times. The V and J genes are TRBV6-1 and TRBJ2-7; TRBD2 might be the D (5 bases). Germline V gene sequence: CDR1 MNHNS, CDR2 SASEGT. V shed 6 bases and J shed 12 bases, with 21 bases lying between them. The CDR3 runs to 13 residues. CDR3 protein: CASSEGPRSWWYF. CDR3 sequence (DNA): TGTGCCAGCAGCGAGGGTCCCAGAAGTTGGTGGTACTTC.

The genes are TRBV10-1 and TRBJ1-2; D uncertain. The CDR3 extends over 13 amino acids. The V end lost 2 bases, the J end lost 5 bases, and 9 bases lay between the germline ends. The V gene's germline CDR1 is WNHNN and CDR2 SYGVQD (reference sequence). The CDR3 loop is CASSETQDYGYTF. In DNA, the CDR3 is TGCGCCAGCAGTGAGACGCAGGATTATGGCTACACCTTC.

The chain has TRBV29-1 and TRBJ2-1, with 9 nucleotides matching TRBD2. Germline assignment: CDR1 SQVTM and CDR2 ANQGSEA. V lost 6 bases to trimming and J lost 3 bases; unmatched junction nucleotides: 15. The CDR3 covers 17 residues. The chain's CDR3 is CSVLGGGGASVYNEQFF. Written as DNA, the CDR3 is TGCAGCGTCCTGGGTGGCGGGGGGGCTTCGGTCTACAATGAGCAGTTCTTC.

The chain uses TRBV14 and TRBJ1-4; TRBD1 aligns across 7 bases. The germline CDR1 and CDR2 sequences are SGHDN and FVKESK. With V trimmed by 3 bases and J by 3 bases, 4 bases remained unmatched. This CDR3 contains 15 residues. The CDR3 is CASSHETGPNEKLFF. CDR3 nucleotide sequence: TGTGCCAGCAGCCACGAGACAGGGCCTAATGAAAAACTGTTTTTT.

This clone was recorded a few times. The rearrangement links TRBV7-9 to TRBJ2-7; 9 positions match TRBD2. V lost 5 bases to trimming and J lost 1 base; unmatched junction nucleotides: 6. Germline loops: CDR1 SEHNR, CDR2 FQNEAQ (reference sequence). The CDR3 spans 15 residues. Here the CDR3 DNA reads TGTGCCAGCAGCCGAGATGGACTAGCGTCCTACGAGCAGTACTTC. It encodes CASSRDGLASYEQYF.

The chain couples TRBV15 to TRBJ1-2, with a possible D match to TRBD1 (5 bases). CDR1 LNHNV and CDR2 YYDKDF come from the germline V gene (reference sequence). V lost 0 bases to trimming and J lost 8 bases, with 19 bases between them. The CDR3 has 16 residues. CDR3 coding DNA: TGTGCCACCAGCAGAGATCGGAGGGGACCAAGAAACGGCTACACCTTC. Translated, it gives CATSRDRRGPRNGYTF.

This sequence joins TRBV11-2 and TRBJ2-7, with 9 bases that match TRBD1. J was trimmed by 1 base and V by 5 bases; bases with no gene match: 6. Germline CDR1 and CDR2: SGHAT and FQNNGV. This CDR3 contains 15 residues. This chain's CDR3 is CASSRTGTGSYEQYF. CDR3 coding DNA: TGTGCCAGCAGCCGTACGGGGACAGGGTCCTACGAGCAGTACTTC. Full variable domain (outside the CDR3, taken from reference TRBV11-2 and TRBJ2-7): EAGVAQSPRYKIIEKRQSVAFWCNPISGHATLYWYQQILGQGPKLLIQFQNNGVVDDSQLPKDRFSAERLKGVDSTLKIQPAKLEDSAVYLCASSRTGTGSYEQYFGPGTRLTVT.

The chain uses TRBV11-2 and TRBJ2-5; 10 nucleotides match TRBD2. The germline CDR1 and CDR2 sequences are SGHAT and FQNNGV. The CDR3 loop spans 16 amino acids. Losses at the gene ends were 5 bases for V and 2 bases for J; bases not matched to a gene: 8. The DNA for the CDR3 is TGTGCCAGCAGCGTATCTAGCGGGGGCCGACAAGAGACCCAGTACTTC. Translated: CASSVSSGGRQETQYF.

This chain joins TRBV27 and TRBJ2-3, with 7 positions matching TRBD2. After removal of 7 bases from V and 1 base from J, the junction contained 8 bases not matched to a gene. The CDR3 runs to 15 residues. CDR1 and CDR2 (germline): MNHEY, SMNVEV (reference sequence). The CDR3 nucleotides read TGTGCCAGCACTTACGAGCGGGGCCGCACAGATACGCAGTATTTT. It translates to CASTYERGRTDTQYF.

The chain joins TRBV27 to TRBJ2-7, with 10 nucleotides matching TRBD1. Germline V CDR1 and CDR2: MNHEY, SMNVEV (reference sequence). The CDR3 loop spans 15 amino acids. Trimming took 6 bases from V and 6 from J; bases not matched to a gene: 11. CDR3 in amino acids: CASRVYRDRGLEQYF. The CDR3 bases are TGTGCCAGCAGAGTATACCGGGACAGGGGCCTCGAGCAGTACTTC.

The V and J genes are TRBV29-1 and TRBJ2-3; tentatively, D is TRBD1 (6 bases). The germline V and J ends were trimmed by 1 base and 2 bases, with 19 bases remaining between them. This CDR3 region has 17 residues. Germline assignment: CDR1 SQVTM and CDR2 ANQGSEA. For the CDR3, the DNA is TGCAGCGTTGAAGCTCAGGGCCGAGACAGGACCACAGATACGCAGTATTTT. This codes for CSVEAQGRDRTTDTQYF.

The V call is TRBV9, the J call TRBJ2-1; 11 nucleotides line up with TRBD2. V trimming: 3 bases; J trimming: 10 bases; junction bases outside the gene matches: 9. The germline V gene has CDR1 SGDLS and CDR2 YYNGEE. The CDR3 consists of 15 residues. In DNA form, the CDR3 reads TGTGCCAGCAGCGAGGGACTAGCGGATTTAGGGGAGCAGTTCTTC. It is translated as CASSEGLADLGEQFF.

Only one count was recorded for this clone. V is TRBV5-1 and J is TRBJ2-3; 15 nucleotides agree with TRBD2. J was trimmed by 0 bases and V by 4 bases; bases with no gene match: 6. This CDR3 comprises 18 residues. Looked up from germline, CDR1 is SGHRS and CDR2 is YFSETQ. Written as DNA, the CDR3 is TGCGCCAGCAGCCCGGGACTAGCGGGGGGTCCTAGCACAGATACGCAGTATTTT. It is translated as CASSPGLAGGPSTDTQYF.

The genes are TRBV30 and TRBJ2-3, with D possibly being TRBD2 (6 bases). CDR3 length: 13 amino acids. Germline V CDR1 and CDR2: GTSNPN, SVGIG (reference sequence). The ends were cut back, 4 bases at V and 4 bases at J, with 12 bases in the middle. CDR3: CAWTVREADTQYF. The CDR3 DNA is TGTGCCTGGACGGTGCGGGAAGCAGATACGCAGTATTTT.

The chain recombines TRBV15 with TRBJ2-1; 12 bases line up with TRBD2. The CDR3 is 17 amino acids. The ends lost 0 bases at V and 8 bases at J; junction bases unmatched: 8. Germline lookup yields CDR1 LNHNV and CDR2 YYDKDF (reference sequence). DNA for the CDR3: TGTGCCACCAGCAGAGATTTGACTAGCGGGAGCCGGTATGAGCAGTTCTTC. It yields the protein CATSRDLTSGSRYEQFF.

The rearrangement joins TRBV23-1 to TRBJ1-2, with D perhaps matching TRBD1 (5 bases). TRBV23-1 is assigned to the ORF class and has an uncertain function. V was clipped by 3 bases and J by 3 bases, with 14 bases between them. CDR3 length: 15 amino acids. CDR3 in DNA: TGCGCCAGCAGTCACCCCCTGGGGCACGACTATGGCTACACCTTC. Protein: CASSHPLGHDYGYTF.